Sequencing of this TCR beta chain was carried out in a study of sequential checkpoint blockade in melanoma. Treatment described: randomized to nivolumab then ipilimumab (arm A) or the reverse (arm B). No patient had prior DNA-damaging chemotherapy. From thawed PBMCs, live CD3+CD8+ cells negative for CD19 and CD56 were sorted. V was trimmed by 1 base and J by 0 bases, leaving 15 bases between them. Looked up from germline, CDR1 is LGHNA and CDR2 is YSLEER. The CDR3 totals 17 residues. Sequencing was performed with immunoSEQ multiplex PCR; in TCRdb, only in-frame clones are kept and a portion is missing. The table includes 30,000 or so clones, 82% detected once.

The specimen comprised CD8+ T cells sorted from blood (inferred from file names), sampled from a patient given nivolumab and ipilimumab in sequence. The J gene is TRBJ1-1, the V gene TRBV4-3, with D perhaps TRBD1 (5 bases). The receptor's source is a human donor with melanoma. CDR3 sequence: CASSQVHLQEMNTEAFF. Here the CDR3 DNA reads TGCGCCAGCAGCCAAGTCCACCTACAGGAGATGAACACTGAAGCTTTCTTT.